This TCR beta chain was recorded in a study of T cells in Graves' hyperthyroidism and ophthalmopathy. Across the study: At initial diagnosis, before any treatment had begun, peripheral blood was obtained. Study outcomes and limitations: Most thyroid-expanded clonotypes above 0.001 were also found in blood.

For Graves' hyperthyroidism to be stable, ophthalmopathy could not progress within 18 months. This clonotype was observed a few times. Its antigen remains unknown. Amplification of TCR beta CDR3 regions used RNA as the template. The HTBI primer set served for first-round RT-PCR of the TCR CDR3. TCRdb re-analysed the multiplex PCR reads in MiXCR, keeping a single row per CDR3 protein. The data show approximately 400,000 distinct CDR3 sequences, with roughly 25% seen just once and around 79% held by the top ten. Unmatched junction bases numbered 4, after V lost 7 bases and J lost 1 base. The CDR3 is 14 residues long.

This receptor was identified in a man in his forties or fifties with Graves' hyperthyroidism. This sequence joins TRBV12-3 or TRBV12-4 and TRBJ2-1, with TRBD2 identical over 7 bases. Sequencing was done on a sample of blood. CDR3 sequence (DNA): TGTGCCAGCAACATGGGGGGGTCCTACAATGAGCAGTTCTTC. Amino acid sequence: CASNMGGSYNEQFF.